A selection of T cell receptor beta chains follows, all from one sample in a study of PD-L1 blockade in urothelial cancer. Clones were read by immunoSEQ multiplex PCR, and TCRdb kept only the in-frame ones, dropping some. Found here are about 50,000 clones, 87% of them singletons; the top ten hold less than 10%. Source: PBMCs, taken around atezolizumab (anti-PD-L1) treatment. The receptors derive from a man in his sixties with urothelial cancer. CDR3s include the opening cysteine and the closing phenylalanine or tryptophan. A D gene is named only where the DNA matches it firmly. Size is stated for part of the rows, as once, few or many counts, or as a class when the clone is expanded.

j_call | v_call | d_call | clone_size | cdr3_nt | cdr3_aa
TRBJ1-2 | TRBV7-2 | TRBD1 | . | TGTGCCAGCAGCACTAGGACAGGGAGGTTCGGCTATGGCTACACCTTC | CASSTRTGRFGYGYTF
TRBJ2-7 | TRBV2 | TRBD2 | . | TGTGCCAGCAGTGAAGGGACTAGCGGGGGGCTGAGGTCCTACGAGCAGTACTTC | CASSEGTSGGLRSYEQYF
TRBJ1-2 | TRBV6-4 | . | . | TGTGCCAGCAGTGAACACCACATCGGGAGGGACCCCTATGGCTACACCTTC | CASSEHHIGRDPYGYTF
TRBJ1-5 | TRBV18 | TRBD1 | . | TGTGCCAGCTCAGAGACAGGGGGTCGCAATCAGCCCCAGCATTTT | CASSETGGRNQPQHF
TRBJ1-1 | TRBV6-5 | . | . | TGTGCCAGCAGTTTGGGACTGGAGGACACTGAAGCTTTCTTT | CASSLGLEDTEAFF
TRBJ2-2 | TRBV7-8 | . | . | TGTGCCAGCAGCTTAGCGGTAGGACAAACCGGGGAGCTGTTTTTT | CASSLAVGQTGELFF
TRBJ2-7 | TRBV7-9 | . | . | TGTGCCAGCAGCTTAGCACCTAGCTCCTACGAGCAGTACTTC | CASSLAPSSYEQYF
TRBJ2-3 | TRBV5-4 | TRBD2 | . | TGTGCCAGCAGCTTGGTATCTAGCGGATACACAGATACGCAGTATTTT | CASSLVSSGYTDTQYF
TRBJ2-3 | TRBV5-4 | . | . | TGTGCCAGCAGCTTTGTAGGTAGCGCCGGGTCAGATACGCAGTATTTT | CASSFVGSAGSDTQYF
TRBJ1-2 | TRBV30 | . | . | TGTGCCTGGAGCAAAGACAGGTTAGCTAACTATGGCTACACCTTC | CAWSKDRLANYGYTF
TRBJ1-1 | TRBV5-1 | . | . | TGCGCCAGCAGCTCGAGGCAGCCGAACACTGAAGCTTTCTTT | CASSSRQPNTEAFF
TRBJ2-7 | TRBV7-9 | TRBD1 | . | TGTGCCAGCAGCCAACAGGGGGGCGAGCAGTACTTC | CASSQQGGEQYF
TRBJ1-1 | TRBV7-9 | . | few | TGTGCCAGCAGCTTTGAGGGTAGACCTGAAGCTTTCTTT | CASSFEGRPEAFF
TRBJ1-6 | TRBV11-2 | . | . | TGTGCCAGCAGCTTAACACGTAATTCACCCCTCCACTTT | CASSLTRNSPLHF
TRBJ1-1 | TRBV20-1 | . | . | TGCAGTGCTATCCAGAACACTGAAGCTTTCTTT | CSAIQNTEAFF